This TCR beta chain is from a study of regulatory T cells in long-lasting Graves disease. Germline assignment: CDR1 MNHNS and CDR2 SASEGT. With 8 bases clipped from V and 4 bases from J, the junction kept 15 bases outside the gene matches. The CDR3 runs to 16 residues. Arm-PCR of CDR3 regions and iRepertoire HTBI primers were the basis on which TCR beta libraries were built. TCRdb re-analysed the multiplex PCR reads in MiXCR, keeping a single row per CDR3 protein. The repertoire consists of about 310,000 distinct CDR3 sequences, with roughly a fifth occurring once and the leading ten covering just over 55%. Time point denoted: persistent/refractory GD, antithyroid drugs over 5 years with positive TRAb. Following extraction of RNA from PBMCs, that RNA was used to make the TCR library.

Material: peripheral blood mononuclear cells (PBMCs), obtained when the disease was refractory, from a patient treated with antithyroid drugs. The receptor was derived from a female donor with Graves disease. The chain uses TRBV6-1 and TRBJ2-5; 8 nucleotides match TRBD2. The CDR3 region is CASLHNPGLVGETQYF. The DNA for the CDR3 is TGTGCCAGCCTCCATAATCCGGGACTAGTGGGAGAGACCCAGTACTTC.